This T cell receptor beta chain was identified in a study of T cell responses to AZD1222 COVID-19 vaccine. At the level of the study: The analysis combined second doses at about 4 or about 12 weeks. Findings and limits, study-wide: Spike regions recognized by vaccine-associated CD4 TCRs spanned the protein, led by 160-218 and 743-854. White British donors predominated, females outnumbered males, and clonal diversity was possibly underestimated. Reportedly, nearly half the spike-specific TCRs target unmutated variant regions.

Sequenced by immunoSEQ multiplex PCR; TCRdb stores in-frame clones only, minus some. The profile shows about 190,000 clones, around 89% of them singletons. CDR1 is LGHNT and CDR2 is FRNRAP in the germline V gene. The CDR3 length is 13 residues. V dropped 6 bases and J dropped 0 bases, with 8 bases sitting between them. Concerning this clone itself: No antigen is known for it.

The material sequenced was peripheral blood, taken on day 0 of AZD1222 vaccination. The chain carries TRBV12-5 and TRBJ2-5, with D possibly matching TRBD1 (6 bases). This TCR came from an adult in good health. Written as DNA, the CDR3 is TGTGCTAGTGGGTGGACAGACCAAGAGACCCAGTACTTC. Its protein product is CASGWTDQETQYF.